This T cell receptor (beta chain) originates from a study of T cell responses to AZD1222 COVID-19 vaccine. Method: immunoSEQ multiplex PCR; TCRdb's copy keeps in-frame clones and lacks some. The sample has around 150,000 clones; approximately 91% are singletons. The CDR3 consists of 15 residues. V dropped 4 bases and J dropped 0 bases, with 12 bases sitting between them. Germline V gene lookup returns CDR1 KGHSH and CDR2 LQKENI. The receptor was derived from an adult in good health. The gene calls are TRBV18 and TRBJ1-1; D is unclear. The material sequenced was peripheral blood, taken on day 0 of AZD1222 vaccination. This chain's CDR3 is CASSRPQIMNTEAFF. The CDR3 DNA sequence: TGTGCCAGCTCACGTCCCCAGATCATGAACACTGAAGCTTTCTTT.